The rows below give T cell receptor beta chains drawn from one sample of a study of blood T cell repertoires in COVID-19. Profiling relied on immunoSEQ multiplex PCR, and the TCRdb table lists in-frame clones only, not all of them. This table holds more than 250,000 clones, 85% to 90% found once. The sequenced material came from PBMCs or T cells enriched from blood (not recorded which). These receptors all stem from a woman aged 18-29 years who had recovered from COVID-19. Each CDR3 is given with its conserved first and last residue. The D gene is left open where the match is weak.

TRBJ1-1 | TRBD1 | TRBV6-5 | CASSLRQGRAFF
TRBJ2-2 | TRBD2 | TRBV7-9 | CASSHLAGETGELFF
TRBJ2-3 | - | TRBV5-5 | CASSLKAGTDTQYF
TRBJ2-1 | - | TRBV5-4 | CASSLGGVSSYNEQFF
TRBJ2-7 | - | TRBV28 | CASQQGSYEQYF
TRBJ1-2 | TRBD1 | TRBV11-2 | CASSLSTGGYGYTF
TRBJ2-7 | TRBD1 | TRBV28 | CASSPRRTGGYEQYF
TRBJ1-1 | - | TRBV9 | CASSSGTATEAFF
TRBJ1-5 | - | TRBV7-9 | CASRAGLNQPQHF
TRBJ2-1 | TRBD1 | TRBV2 | CASSVGTGGYNEQFF
TRBJ2-7 | - | TRBV28 | CASSFSEGPMRSYEQYF
TRBJ2-7 | TRBD2 | TRBV27 | CASSWLASGRVLGEQYF
TRBJ2-7 | TRBD2 | TRBV4-2 | CASSPQLAGGPHPHEQYF
TRBJ2-5 | TRBD1 | TRBV19 | CARAETDRAQETQYF
TRBJ1-5 | TRBD1 | TRBV27 | CASSEGTVGNQPQHF
TRBJ2-1 | - | TRBV30 | CALRGRDYNEQFF
TRBJ1-2 | TRBD1 | TRBV13 | CASSLDRAGYTF
TRBJ2-1 | TRBD2 | TRBV3-1/TRBV3-2 | CASSHYGLADYNEQFF
TRBJ2-3 | TRBD2 | TRBV9 | CASSSKTSGSDTQYF
TRBJ1-2 | TRBD1 | TRBV7-9 | CASSPDRGNYGYTF
TRBJ1-1 | TRBD1 | TRBV4-1 | CASSQDQGATEAFF
TRBJ2-7 | - | TRBV25-1 | CASRKAGLNSYEQYF
TRBJ1-6 | TRBD1 | TRBV5-5 | CASSYGEFGTGSSYNSPLHF
TRBJ2-1 | - | TRBV11-2 | CASSLRGSSYNEQFF
TRBJ1-2 | - | TRBV9 | CASSVGGPGGLHGYTF
TRBJ2-1 | TRBD2 | TRBV3-1/TRBV3-2 | CASSPPTGLAGYNEQFF
TRBJ1-1 | - | TRBV6-1 | CASSEYQGGNTEAFF
TRBJ2-7 | - | TRBV14 | CASSQGRRNYEQYF
TRBJ2-7 | - | TRBV30 | CAWSVGGASSYEQYF
TRBJ2-7 | TRBD1 | TRBV11-2 | CASSFGQGYEQYF
TRBJ2-7 | - | TRBV19 | CASSKTRWPYEQYF
TRBJ2-7 | - | TRBV29-1 | CSVEDPVEQYF
TRBJ1-2 | - | TRBV3-1/TRBV3-2 | CASSPQPGVYGYTF
TRBJ2-1 | TRBD2 | TRBV11-3 | CASSLGTRGLAGGVYGEQFF
TRBJ1-1 | TRBD1 | TRBV5-1 | CASSSGQAETEAFF
TRBJ2-1 | - | TRBV19 | CASSSSGNSYNEQFF
TRBJ1-1 | - | TRBV5-1 | CASSLGRNTEAFF
TRBJ2-3 | TRBD1 | TRBV3-1/TRBV3-2 | CASSQGTPRTGGTDTQYF
TRBJ2-1 | - | TRBV5-5 | CASSLAFLNTYNEQFF
TRBJ2-7 | - | TRBV5-8 | CASSLADRGYEQYF
TRBJ2-3 | - | TRBV14 | CASSRSYDTQYF